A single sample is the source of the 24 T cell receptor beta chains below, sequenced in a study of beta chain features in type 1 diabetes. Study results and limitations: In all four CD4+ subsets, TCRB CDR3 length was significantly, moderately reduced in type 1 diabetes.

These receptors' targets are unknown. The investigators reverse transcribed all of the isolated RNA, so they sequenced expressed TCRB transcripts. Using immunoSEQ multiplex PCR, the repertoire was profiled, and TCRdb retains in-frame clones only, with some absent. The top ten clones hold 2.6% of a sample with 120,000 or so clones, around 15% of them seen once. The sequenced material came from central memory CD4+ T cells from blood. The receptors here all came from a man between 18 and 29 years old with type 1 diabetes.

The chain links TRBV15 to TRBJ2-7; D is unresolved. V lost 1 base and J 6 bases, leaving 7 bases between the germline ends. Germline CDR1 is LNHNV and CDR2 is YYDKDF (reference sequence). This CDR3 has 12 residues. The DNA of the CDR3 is TGTGCCACCAGCAGAGTAGGTTCCGAGCAGTACTTC. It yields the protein CATSRVGSEQYF.

The CDR3 coding sequence is TGTGCCAGCGGCGGGGCAACTAATGAAAAACTGTTTTTT. Its protein product is CASGGATNEKLFF. This chain joins TRBV25-1 and TRBJ1-4, with D unresolved. The V gene lost 8 bases and the J gene lost 0 bases, with 7 bases spanning the gap. This CDR3 contains 13 residues. CDR1 MGHDK and CDR2 SYGVNS come from the germline V gene.

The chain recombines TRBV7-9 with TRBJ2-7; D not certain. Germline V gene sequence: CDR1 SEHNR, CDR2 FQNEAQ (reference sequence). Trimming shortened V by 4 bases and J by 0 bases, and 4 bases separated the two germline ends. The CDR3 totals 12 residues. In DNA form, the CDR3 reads TGTGCCAGCAGCTACAGCTCCTACGAGCAGTACTTC. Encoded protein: CASSYSSYEQYF. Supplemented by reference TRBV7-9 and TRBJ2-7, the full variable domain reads DTGVSQNPRHKITKRGQNVTFRCDPISEHNRLYWYRQTLGQGPEFLTYFQNEAQLEKSRLLSDRFSAERPKGSFSTLEIQRTEQGDSAMYLCASSYSSYEQYFGPGTRLTVT.

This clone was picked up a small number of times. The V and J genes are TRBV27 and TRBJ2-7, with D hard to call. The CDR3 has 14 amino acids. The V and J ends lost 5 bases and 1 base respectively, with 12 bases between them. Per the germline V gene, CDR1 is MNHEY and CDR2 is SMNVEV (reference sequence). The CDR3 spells CASSVRPGSYEQYF. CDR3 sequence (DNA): TGTGCCAGCAGTGTTCGGCCCGGTTCCTACGAGCAGTACTTC.

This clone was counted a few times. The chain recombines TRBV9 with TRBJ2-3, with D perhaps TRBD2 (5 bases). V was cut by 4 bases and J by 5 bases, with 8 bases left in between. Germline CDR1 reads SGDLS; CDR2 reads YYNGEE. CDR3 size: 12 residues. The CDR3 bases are TGTGCCAGCAGCAAAGAGGGAGATACGCAGTATTTT. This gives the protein CASSKEGDTQYF.

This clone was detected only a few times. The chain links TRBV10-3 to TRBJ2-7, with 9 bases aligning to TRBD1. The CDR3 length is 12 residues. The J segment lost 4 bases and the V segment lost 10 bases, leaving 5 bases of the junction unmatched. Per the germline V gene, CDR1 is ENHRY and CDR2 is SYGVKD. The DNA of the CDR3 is TGTGCCACCATGGACAGGGGATACGAGCAGTACTTC. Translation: CATMDRGYEQYF.

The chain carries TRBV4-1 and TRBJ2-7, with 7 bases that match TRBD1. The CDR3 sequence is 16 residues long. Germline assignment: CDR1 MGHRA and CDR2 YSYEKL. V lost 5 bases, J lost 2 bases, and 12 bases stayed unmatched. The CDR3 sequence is CASSYRESDRTYEQYF. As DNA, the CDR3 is TGCGCCAGCAGCTATAGGGAGTCGGACAGGACCTACGAGCAGTACTTC.

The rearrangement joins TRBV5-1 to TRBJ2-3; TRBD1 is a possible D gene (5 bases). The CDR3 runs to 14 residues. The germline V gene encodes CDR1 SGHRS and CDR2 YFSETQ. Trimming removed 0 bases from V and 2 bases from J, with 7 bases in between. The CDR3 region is CASSLGQTTDTQYF. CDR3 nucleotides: TGCGCCAGCAGCTTGGGACAGACCACAGATACGCAGTATTTT.

Here the CDR3 reads CASSYSRSGANVLTF. CDR3 in DNA: TGTGCCAGCAGTTACTCACGATCTGGGGCCAACGTCCTGACTTTC. The chain links TRBV6-6 to TRBJ2-6; no reliable D call. The length of the CDR3 is 15 residues. Trimming stripped 0 bases from V and 1 base from J, with 4 bases between. Germline CDR1 is MNHNY and CDR2 is SVGAGI (reference sequence).

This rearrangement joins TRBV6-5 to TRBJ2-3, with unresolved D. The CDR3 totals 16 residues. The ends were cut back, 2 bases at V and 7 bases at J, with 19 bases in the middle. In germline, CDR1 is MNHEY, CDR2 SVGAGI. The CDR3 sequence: CASSYKTPGTAYTQYF. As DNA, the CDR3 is TGTGCCAGCAGTTACAAGACCCCGGGCACTGCTTATACGCAGTATTTT.

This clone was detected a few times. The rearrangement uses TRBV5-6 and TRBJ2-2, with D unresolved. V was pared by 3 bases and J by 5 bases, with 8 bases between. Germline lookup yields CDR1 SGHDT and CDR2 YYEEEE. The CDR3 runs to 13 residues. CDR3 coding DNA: TGTGCCAGCAGCTACCTGAGGACCGGGGAGCTGTTTTTT. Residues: CASSYLRTGELFF.

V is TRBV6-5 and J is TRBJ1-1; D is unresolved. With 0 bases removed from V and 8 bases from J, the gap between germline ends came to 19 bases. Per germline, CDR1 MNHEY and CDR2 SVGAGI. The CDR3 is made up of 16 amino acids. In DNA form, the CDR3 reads TGTGCCAGCAGTTACTCTTTCGGGCCCTCGGGTATAGAAGCTTTCTTT. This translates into CASSYSFGPSGIEAFF.

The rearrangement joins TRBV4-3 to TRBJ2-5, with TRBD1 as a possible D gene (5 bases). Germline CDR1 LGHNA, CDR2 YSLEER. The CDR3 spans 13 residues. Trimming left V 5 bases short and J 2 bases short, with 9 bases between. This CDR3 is CASSLRGQETQYF. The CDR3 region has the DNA TGCGCCAGCAGCTTAAGGGGTCAAGAGACCCAGTACTTC.

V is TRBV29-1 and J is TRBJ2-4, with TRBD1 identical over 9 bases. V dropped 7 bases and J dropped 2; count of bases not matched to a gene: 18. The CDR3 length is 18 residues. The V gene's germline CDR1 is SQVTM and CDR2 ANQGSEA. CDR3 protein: CSAGGVVTGGATKNIQYF. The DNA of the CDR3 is TGCAGCGCTGGAGGGGTCGTCACAGGGGGCGCGACCAAAAACATTCAGTACTTC.

CDR3 protein: CAWRGFGGSSGNTIYF. The CDR3 bases are TGTGCCTGGAGGGGCTTTGGGGGCTCCTCTGGAAACACCATATATTTT. The chain employs TRBV30 and TRBJ1-3; perhaps TRBD1 as D (6 bases). V was trimmed by 3 bases and J by 0 bases, leaving 15 bases between them. The CDR3 spans 16 residues. CDR1 and CDR2 from the germline V gene are GTSNPN and SVGIG (reference sequence).

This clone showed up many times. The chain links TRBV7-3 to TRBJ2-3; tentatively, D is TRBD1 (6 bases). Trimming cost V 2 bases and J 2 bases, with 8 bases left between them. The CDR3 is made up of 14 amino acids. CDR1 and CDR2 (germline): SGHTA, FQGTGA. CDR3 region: CASSLGTPTDTQYF. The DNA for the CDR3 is TGTGCCAGCAGCTTAGGGACACCCACAGATACGCAGTATTTT.

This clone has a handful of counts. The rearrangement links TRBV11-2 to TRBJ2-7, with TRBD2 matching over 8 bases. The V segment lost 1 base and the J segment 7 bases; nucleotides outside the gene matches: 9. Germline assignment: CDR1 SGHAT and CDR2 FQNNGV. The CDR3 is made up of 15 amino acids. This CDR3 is CASSLGWTSRVEQYF. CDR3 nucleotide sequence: TGTGCCAGCAGCTTAGGATGGACTAGCCGAGTTGAGCAGTACTTC.

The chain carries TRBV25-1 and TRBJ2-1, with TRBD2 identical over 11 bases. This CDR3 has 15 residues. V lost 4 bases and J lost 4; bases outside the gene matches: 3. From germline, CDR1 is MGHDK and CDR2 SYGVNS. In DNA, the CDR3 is TGTGCCAGCAGTGTGGGACTAGCGGTATACAATGAGCAGTTCTTC. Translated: CASSVGLAVYNEQFF.

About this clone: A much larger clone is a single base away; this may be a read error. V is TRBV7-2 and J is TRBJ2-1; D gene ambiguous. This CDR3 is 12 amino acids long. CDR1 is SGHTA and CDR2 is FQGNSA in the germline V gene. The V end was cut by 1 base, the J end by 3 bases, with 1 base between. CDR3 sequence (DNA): TGTGCCAGCAGCTTAGTCTACAATGAGCAGTTCTTC. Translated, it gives CASSLVYNEQFF.

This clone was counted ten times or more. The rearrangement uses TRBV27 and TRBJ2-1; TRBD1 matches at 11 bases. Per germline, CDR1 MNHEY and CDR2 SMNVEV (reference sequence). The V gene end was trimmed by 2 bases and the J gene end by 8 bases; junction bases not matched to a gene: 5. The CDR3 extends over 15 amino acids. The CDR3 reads CASSLKGQGAYEQFF. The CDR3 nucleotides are TGTGCCAGCAGTTTAAAAGGACAGGGGGCCTATGAGCAGTTCTTC.

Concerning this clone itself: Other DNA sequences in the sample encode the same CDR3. The CDR3 region has the DNA TGTGCCATCAGTGAGGCAGTAGAGACCCAGTACTTC. Translated: CAISEAVETQYF. The rearrangement uses TRBV10-3 and TRBJ2-5; D unresolved. Per germline, CDR1 ENHRY and CDR2 SYGVKD. Trimming shortened V by 2 bases and J by 4 bases, and 5 bases separated the two germline ends. There are 12 residues in the CDR3.

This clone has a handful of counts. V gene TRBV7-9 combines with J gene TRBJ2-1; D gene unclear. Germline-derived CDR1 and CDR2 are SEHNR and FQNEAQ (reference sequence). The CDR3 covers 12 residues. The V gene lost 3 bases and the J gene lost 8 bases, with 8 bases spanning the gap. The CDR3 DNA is TGTGCCAGCAGCTTTCTCCCCCATGAGCAGTTCTTC. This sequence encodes CASSFLPHEQFF. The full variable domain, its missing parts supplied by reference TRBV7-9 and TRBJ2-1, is DTGVSQNPRHKITKRGQNVTFRCDPISEHNRLYWYRQTLGQGPEFLTYFQNEAQLEKSRLLSDRFSAERPKGSFSTLEIQRTEQGDSAMYLCASSFLPHEQFFGPGTRLTVL.

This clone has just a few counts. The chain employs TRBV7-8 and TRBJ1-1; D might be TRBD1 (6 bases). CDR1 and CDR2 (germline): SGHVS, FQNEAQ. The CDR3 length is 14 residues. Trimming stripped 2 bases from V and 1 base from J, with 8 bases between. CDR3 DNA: TGTGCCAGCAGCTTAAGCAGGGGGAACACTGAAGCTTTCTTT. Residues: CASSLSRGNTEAFF.

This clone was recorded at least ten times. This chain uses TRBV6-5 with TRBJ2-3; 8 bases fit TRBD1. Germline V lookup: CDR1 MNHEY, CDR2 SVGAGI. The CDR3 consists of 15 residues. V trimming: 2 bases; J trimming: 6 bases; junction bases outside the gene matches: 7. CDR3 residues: CASSYGPGGYDTQYF. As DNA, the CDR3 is TGTGCCAGCAGTTACGGGCCAGGGGGCTATGATACGCAGTATTTT.